These 25 T cell receptor beta chains originate from one sample sequenced in a study of shared clonotypes between healthy human individuals. CD8 cells regarded as naive lacked CD45RO, were positively chosen for CCR7, and omitted terminally differentiated effector memory CD45RA+ cells. The table came from immunoSEQ multiplex PCR; TCRdb's copy has only in-frame clones and leaves some out. The repertoire includes around 2.1 million clones, about 93% of them detected once, and under 2% sits in the top ten. Sequencing was performed on naive CD8+ T cells from PBMCs. Source of these receptors: a young man in good health. Some clones in this sample may be carry-over from other donors' samples.

This chain links TRBV19 with TRBJ1-1; no firm D call. Germline V lookup: CDR1 LNHDA, CDR2 SQIVND (reference sequence). This CDR3 contains 12 residues. Trimming cost V 7 bases and J 1 base, with 7 bases left between them. For the CDR3, the DNA is TGTGCCAGTATTAACGGGAACACTGAAGCTTTCTTT. Encoded protein: CASINGNTEAFF.

The chain joins TRBV29-1 to TRBJ2-7; 8 bases line up with TRBD1. Germline CDR1 SQVTM, CDR2 ANQGSEA. The V gene end was trimmed by 1 base and the J gene end by 7 bases; junction bases not matched to a gene: 12. The CDR3 covers 15 residues. The DNA for the CDR3 is TGCAGCGTTGAAGGGGACAGGACCTTACCAGGGGAGCAGTACTTC. Amino acids: CSVEGDRTLPGEQYF.

The V call is TRBV6-5, the J call TRBJ1-2, with 9 nucleotides matching TRBD1. CDR1 is MNHEY and CDR2 is SVGAGI in the germline V gene. The V gene end was trimmed by 4 bases and the J gene end by 0 bases; junction bases not matched to a gene: 6. CDR3 length equals 16 residues. CDR3 loop: CASSWDRAESNYGYTF. CDR3 nucleotide sequence: TGTGCCAGCAGTTGGGACAGGGCAGAGTCTAACTATGGCTACACCTTC.

This chain links TRBV6-4 with TRBJ2-3; 9 bases align to TRBD1. The CDR3 runs 17 residues. CDR1 is MRHNA, CDR2 SNTAGT, per germline. V was clipped by 6 bases and J by 1 base; unmatched bases: 11. The CDR3 DNA reads TGTGCCAGCAGCCGACAGGGGGGTTATCAGCGCACAGATACGCAGTATTTT. This gives the protein CASSRQGGYQRTDTQYF.

In its sample, this clone was seen a few times. The gene calls are TRBV30 and TRBJ1-1, with a possible D match to TRBD1 (5 bases). Between the trimmed V and J ends, which lost 0 bases and 3 bases, there was a span of 14 bases. CDR1 is GTSNPN and CDR2 is SVGIG in the germline V gene (reference sequence). This CDR3 has 15 residues. CDR3 coding DNA: TGTGCCTGGAGTGTAGGGACTTCAACGGACACTGAAGCTTTCTTT. Encoded protein: CAWSVGTSTDTEAFF.

This CDR3 is CAISEGGQGNEQFF. The CDR3 region has the DNA TGTGCCATCAGTGAGGGCGGACAGGGGAATGAGCAGTTCTTC. This chain uses TRBV10-3 with TRBJ2-1, with 9 bases lining up with TRBD1. Germline V lookup: CDR1 ENHRY, CDR2 SYGVKD. There are 14 residues in the CDR3. With V trimmed by 2 bases and J by 7 bases, 3 bases remained unmatched.

This chain connects TRBV7-3 to TRBJ1-1; D perhaps matches TRBD1 (5 bases). Germline loops: CDR1 SGHTA, CDR2 FQGTGA. V dropped 5 bases and J dropped 1 base, with 11 bases sitting between them. The CDR3 length is 14 residues. CDR3 sequence: CASSRGPPNTEAFF. The CDR3 coding sequence is TGTGCCAGCAGCCGGGGACCCCCGAACACTGAAGCTTTCTTT.

This clone was detected a few times. Other DNA sequences of this sample code for an identical CDR3. The rearrangement links TRBV28 to TRBJ1-1; D possibly corresponds to TRBD1 (5 bases). Per the germline V gene, CDR1 is MDHEN and CDR2 is SYDVKM. The germline V and J ends were trimmed by 8 bases and 4 bases, with 8 bases remaining between them. The CDR3 runs to 11 residues. CDR3 in amino acids: CASGGGTEAFF. In DNA, the CDR3 is TGTGCCAGCGGGGGAGGCACTGAAGCTTTCTTT. The entire variable domain, with the rest obtained from reference TRBV28 and TRBJ1-1, is as follows: DVKVTQSSRYLVKRTGEKVFLECVQDMDHENMFWYRQDPGLGLRLIYFSYDVKMKEKGDIPEGYSVSREKKERFSLILESASTNQTSMYLCASGGGTEAFFGQGTRLTVV.

The chain combines TRBV30 with TRBJ2-1; 9 nucleotides agree with TRBD2. The CDR3 length is 14 residues. CDR1 is GTSNPN, CDR2 SVGIG, per germline (reference sequence). The trim removed 0 bases at V and 7 bases at J, leaving 4 bases unmatched. For the CDR3, the DNA is TGTGCCTGGAGTGTACGCGGGAGGGGGAATGAGCAGTTCTTC. Amino acid sequence: CAWSVRGRGNEQFF.

This clone was observed once. A clone one base away is much larger, so this may be a read error. The chain couples TRBV7-2 to TRBJ2-1, with D maybe TRBD1 (5 bases). The CDR3 spans 12 residues. V dropped 1 base and J dropped 9 bases, with 7 bases sitting between them. The germline CDR1 and CDR2 sequences are SGHTA and FQGNSA. The CDR3 here is CASSLGGSEQFF. In DNA, the CDR3 is TGTGCCAGCAGCTTAGGGGGCAGTGAGCAGTTCTTC.

This chain links TRBV7-9 with TRBJ2-3, with D possibly matching TRBD2 (6 bases). In germline, CDR1 is SEHNR, CDR2 FQNEAQ (reference sequence). Deletions cut 6 bases from V and 4 bases from J, with 11 bases between. The CDR3 totals 13 residues. The CDR3 nucleotides are TGTGCCAGCAGGCCGGGGGTCCCAGATACGCAGTATTTT. Translation: CASRPGVPDTQYF. Full variable domain (remainder filled in from reference TRBV7-9 and TRBJ2-3): DTGVSQNPRHKITKRGQNVTFRCDPISEHNRLYWYRQTLGQGPEFLTYFQNEAQLEKSRLLSDRFSAERPKGSFSTLEIQRTEQGDSAMYLCASRPGVPDTQYFGPGTRLTVL.

A note on this clone: The same CDR3 also results from other DNA sequences found in this sample. The DNA for the CDR3 is TGTGCCAGTAGTCCCACTAGCGGCTACGAGCAGTACTTC. It yields the protein CASSPTSGYEQYF. The gene calls are TRBV19 and TRBJ2-7; 8 bases are shared with TRBD2. The V gene's germline CDR1 is LNHDA and CDR2 SQIVND (reference sequence). This CDR3 is 13 amino acids long. Germline trimming cut 5 bases from V and 3 bases from J; bases unmatched to any gene: 3.

The chain combines TRBV4-2 with TRBJ2-7; 9 bases match TRBD2. There are 16 residues in the CDR3. Germline V CDR1 and CDR2: LGHNA, YNFKEQ. The V and J ends lost 1 base and 4 bases, in that order; junction bases with no gene match: 8. The CDR3 DNA follows: TGTGCCAGCAGCCAAGCCATAGGACTAGCGCCTTACGAGCAGTACTTC. Translation gives CASSQAIGLAPYEQYF.

This clone was seen just once. The chain employs TRBV10-3 and TRBJ2-7, with 12 positions matching TRBD2. The V gene end was trimmed by 4 bases and the J gene end by 3 bases; junction bases not matched to a gene: 13. The CDR3 loop spans 18 amino acids. The germline V gene has CDR1 ENHRY and CDR2 SYGVKD. In DNA, the CDR3 is TGTGCCATCAGTGCTATTCTAGCGGGAGGGCCTTCTCTCTACGAGCAGTACTTC. This translates into CAISAILAGGPSLYEQYF.

The J gene is TRBJ1-1, the V gene TRBV27; D call uncertain. The CDR3 has 14 residues. The germline gives CDR1 MNHEY, CDR2 SMNVEV (reference sequence). The V end lost 2 bases, the J end lost 2 bases, and 9 bases lay between the germline ends. The chain's CDR3 is CASSLGQINTEAFF. CDR3 coding DNA: TGTGCCAGCAGTTTAGGGCAGATCAACACTGAAGCTTTCTTT.

This clone was observed a single time. The chain is built from TRBV11-2 and TRBJ2-1; the D gene is possibly TRBD1 (6 bases). CDR1 SGHAT and CDR2 FQNNGV come from the germline V gene. Trimming removed 5 bases at V and 2 bases at J, with 16 bases between. The CDR3 has 16 residues. The chain's CDR3 is CASSQGGPRTYNEQFF. Here the CDR3 DNA reads TGTGCCAGCAGCCAAGGGGGACCACGAACCTACAATGAGCAGTTCTTC. The variable domain in full, completed from reference TRBV11-2 and TRBJ2-1, reads EAGVAQSPRYKIIEKRQSVAFWCNPISGHATLYWYQQILGQGPKLLIQFQNNGVVDDSQLPKDRFSAERLKGVDSTLKIQPAKLEDSAVYLCASSQGGPRTYNEQFFGPGTRLTVL.

In its sample, this clone was seen a few times. This sample also contains other DNA sequences that code for the same CDR3. The J gene is TRBJ2-1, the V gene TRBV9; D might be TRBD1 or TRBD2, each matching 5 bases. The V end lost 0 bases, the J end lost 0 bases, and 10 bases lay between the germline ends. This CDR3 region has 16 residues. Germline V gene lookup returns CDR1 SGDLS and CDR2 YYNGEE. This chain's CDR3 is CASSVDGGGSYNEQFF. The DNA of the CDR3 is TGTGCCAGCAGCGTAGATGGGGGTGGCTCCTACAATGAGCAGTTCTTC.

The CDR3 spells CASSMSGGTQYF. CDR3 nucleotide sequence: TGTGCCAGTAGTATGAGCGGGGGTACGCAGTATTTT. The chain recombines TRBV19 with TRBJ2-3, with TRBD2 matching 8 bases. The CDR3 runs 12 residues. Germline CDR1 is LNHDA and CDR2 is SQIVND (reference sequence). Trimming cost V 3 bases and J 8 bases; bases outside gene matches: 1.

In DNA, the CDR3 is TGTGCCAGCAGAGCTCCACCGCAGCCACGCACAGATACGCAGTATTTT. Translation: CASRAPPQPRTDTQYF. The V call is TRBV28, the J call TRBJ2-3, with D unresolved. Germline values: CDR1 MDHEN, CDR2 SYDVKM. The CDR3 loop spans 16 amino acids. V gave up 6 bases and J gave up 1 base, with 17 bases separating them.

This chain connects TRBV29-1 to TRBJ1-2; D call uncertain. The V end was cut by 0 bases, the J end by 4 bases, with 9 bases between. This CDR3 has 13 amino acids. CDR1 SQVTM and CDR2 ANQGSEA come from the germline V gene. This CDR3 reads CSVEDGSPYGYTF. The CDR3 DNA is TGCAGCGTTGAAGATGGGTCCCCCTATGGCTACACCTTC.

The chain has TRBV7-9 and TRBJ1-4; the D gene is possibly TRBD1 (6 bases). Between the trimmed V and J ends, which lost 3 bases and 0 bases, there was a span of 17 bases. The CDR3 covers 18 residues. Germline CDR1 is SEHNR and CDR2 is FQNEAQ (reference sequence). The DNA of the CDR3 is TGTGCCAGCAGCTTTTCCCTACTACAGGGAACAACTAATGAAAAACTGTTTTTT. This sequence encodes CASSFSLLQGTTNEKLFF.

The V and J genes are TRBV19 and TRBJ2-2; weak D call: TRBD1 (6 bases). V gave up 2 bases and J gave up 3 bases, with 7 bases separating them. The CDR3 consists of 14 residues. From germline, CDR1 is LNHDA and CDR2 SQIVND (reference sequence). DNA for the CDR3: TGTGCCAGTAGTATAAGGACAGACACCGGGGAGCTGTTTTTT. This encodes CASSIRTDTGELFF.

V is TRBV30 and J is TRBJ2-3; D remains ambiguous. V was clipped by 0 bases and J by 4 bases, with 14 bases between them. Germline V gene lookup returns CDR1 GTSNPN and CDR2 SVGIG (reference sequence). This CDR3 has 15 residues. The chain's CDR3 is CAWSVLNVGADTQYF. Here the CDR3 DNA reads TGTGCCTGGAGTGTACTGAACGTGGGTGCAGATACGCAGTATTTT.

CDR3 protein: CASSLNGPGTIEQYF. CDR3 bases: TGTGCCAGCAGCTTAAACGGACCGGGGACTATAGAGCAGTACTTC. This rearrangement joins TRBV7-9 to TRBJ2-5; 7 bases line up with TRBD2. V was pared by 2 bases and J by 11 bases, with 14 bases of the junction left unmatched. CDR1 and CDR2 (germline): SEHNR, FQNEAQ (reference sequence). The CDR3 covers 15 residues.

The J gene is TRBJ2-5, the V gene TRBV14; 8 bases are shared with TRBD2. Germline V gives CDR1 SGHDN, CDR2 FVKESK. With 4 bases clipped from V and 5 bases from J, the junction kept 12 bases outside the gene matches. The CDR3 totals 16 residues. CDR3 amino acids: CASSPLAGRGRETQYF. For the CDR3, the DNA is TGTGCCAGCAGCCCCCTTGCCGGGAGGGGCCGTGAGACCCAGTACTTC.